What follows are 8 T cell receptor beta chains derived from one specimen sequenced in a study of tumor and adjacent non-tumor tissue in lung cancer. The library came from three nested PCR rounds adapted from ARM-PCR protocols. MiXCR was run by TCRdb on the multiplex PCR reads, yielding one entry per CDR3 protein. The table includes approximately 68,000 distinct CDR3 sequences, around 73% detected once. This sample's RNA came from whole unsorted tissue. Material: lung tumor tissue. These receptor sequences come from a man between 60 and 70 years old with non-small cell lung cancer.

As to this clonotype: A read error may account for a junction end that differs from germline. The gene calls are TRBV20-1 and TRBJ2-7; D is perhaps TRBD1 (6 bases). This CDR3 spans 13 amino acids. CDR1 and CDR2 from the germline V gene are DFQATT and SNEGSKA (reference sequence). As DNA, the CDR3 is TGCAGTGCTCCCCCTTTTACAGGGCCCGAGCTGTACTTC. Translated, it gives CSAPPFTGPELYF.

Comment on this clonotype: The CDR3 does not end in the conserved phenylalanine or tryptophan, so this is likely a read error. The rearrangement uses TRBV5-6 and TRBJ2-3; the D gene is possibly TRBD2 (6 bases). CDR1 is SGHDT and CDR2 is YYEEEE in the germline V gene. The CDR3 has 15 amino acids. CDR3 nucleotides: TGTGCCAGCAGCTTGAGCGGAACTAGCACAGGTACGCAGTATTCT. This sequence encodes CASSLSGTSTGTQYS.

This clonotype occurred once. The V gene is TRBV11-3, the J gene TRBJ2-3; D is possibly TRBD1 (5 bases). V shed 4 bases and J shed 9 bases, with 23 bases lying between them. The CDR3 covers 16 residues. From germline, CDR1 is SGHNT and CDR2 YENEEA. The CDR3 sequence: CASSSGLVDSTGTQYF. The CDR3 bases are TGTGCCAGCAGCTCCGGGCTAGTAGATAGCACAGGCACGCAGTATTTT.

This clonotype was observed a few times. The junction shows a germline mismatch at one end, possibly a read error. The J gene is TRBJ2-7, the V gene TRBV19; 10 nucleotides agree with TRBD1. Looked up from germline, CDR1 is LNHDA and CDR2 is SQIVND (reference sequence). The CDR3 length is 15 residues. The DNA of the CDR3 is TGTGCCAGTAGTATGTGGACAGGGGGATCCTATGAGCAGTACTTC. Translating it yields CASSMWTGGSYEQYF.

CDR3 in amino acids: CASSFSGCGAFF. The CDR3 DNA is TGTGCCAGCAGCTTTTCAGGGTGCGGTGCTTTCTTT. The chain employs TRBV12-3 or TRBV12-4 and TRBJ1-1; perhaps TRBD1 as D (5 bases). The length of the CDR3 is 12 residues. V lost 6 bases and J 11 bases, leaving 16 bases between the germline ends.

With regard to this clonotype: At one end the junction does not follow the germline gene, possibly because of a read error. V is TRBV28 and J is TRBJ1-5; possibly TRBD1 for D (5 bases). Germline V CDR1 and CDR2: MDHEN, SYDVKM. The CDR3 length is 14 residues. In DNA form, the CDR3 reads TGTGCCAGCCGGGACGGATATAGCAATAAGCCCCAGCATTTT. This codes for CASRDGYSNKPQHF.

This clonotype was observed a single time. At one end, the junction sequence differs from germline, possibly due to a read error. The chain employs TRBV10-2 and TRBJ2-1; no clear D gene. In germline, CDR1 is WSHSY, CDR2 SAAADI. The CDR3 extends over 15 amino acids. CDR3 sequence: CASIGREQTYNEQFF. CDR3 bases: TGTGCCAGCATAGGAAGGGAACAGACCTACAATGAGCAGTTCTTC.

The chain recombines TRBV29-1 with TRBJ2-7; 8 nucleotides agree with TRBD2. The germline CDR1 and CDR2 sequences are SQVTM and ANQGSEA. Losses at the gene ends were 8 bases for V and 4 bases for J; bases not matched to a gene: 13. The CDR3 runs 14 residues. The CDR3 loop reads CSLYTGTSRYEQYF. CDR3 bases: TGCAGCCTATACACCGGGACTAGTAGGTACGAGCAGTACTTC.